These T cell receptor beta chains were read from a single sample in a study of cytomegalovirus exposure and HLA in healthy donors. The data were produced by immunoSEQ multiplex PCR, yet TCRdb's version contains in-frame clones alone and is incomplete. Among 150,000 to 200,000 clones listed, roughly 86% were seen once. The sequenced sample was PBMCs. These receptors all come from a man aged 25 to 40 in good health and CMV-seropositive. Both conserved end residues are part of each CDR3. The D gene is left open where the match is weak. Only part of the rows carry a size: once, few, many, or a class if the clone is expanded.

clone_size,d_call,j_call,v_call,cdr3_nt,cdr3_aa
.,.,TRBJ1-2,TRBV2,TGTGCCAGCAGTCGACAGGAAATTAACTATGGCTACACCTTC,CASSRQEINYGYTF
many,TRBD2,TRBJ2-7,TRBV7-6,TGTGCCAGCAGCTCGACTAGCGGGAGCCCGTACTTC,CASSSTSGSPYF
once,.,TRBJ2-1,TRBV9,TGTGCCAGCAGCGTAGCCGCAGGGGGGATTTACAATGAGCAGTTCTTC,CASSVAAGGIYNEQFF
.,.,TRBJ2-2,TRBV6-1,TGTGCCAGCAGTGGGGCCACCTACACCGGGGAGCTGTTTTTT,CASSGATYTGELFF
.,TRBD1,TRBJ1-5,TRBV27,TGTGCCAGCAGACGAATTACAGGGGGCGGAAATCAGCCCCAGCATTTT,CASRRITGGGNQPQHF
.,.,TRBJ2-1,TRBV27,TGTGCCAGCAGCTTCCCGACGGGCGAGCAGTTCTTC,CASSFPTGEQFF
.,TRBD2,TRBJ2-7,TRBV5-4,TGTGCCAGCAGCCCCCAAGCGGCTAGCGGGAGTAGGCACGAGCAGTACTTC,CASSPQAASGSRHEQYF
once,TRBD1,TRBJ1-2,TRBV7-3,TGTGCCAGCAGCCTGCAAGGACAGGGAGCTAACTATGGCTACACCTTC,CASSLQGQGANYGYTF
.,TRBD2,TRBJ2-3,TRBV7-2,TGTGCCAGCAGTTTTACCCTAGCGGGAGGGCCTTCTGGCACAGATACGCAGTATTTT,CASSFTLAGGPSGTDTQYF
.,.,TRBJ2-3,TRBV5-6,TGTGCCAGCAGCTGGGCCTTGCGACAGGTAAACACAGATACGCAGTATTTT,CASSWALRQVNTDTQYF
.,TRBD1,TRBJ2-7,TRBV27,TGTGCCAGCAGCAGGACCGGGACAGGGCTTCACGAGCAGTACTTC,CASSRTGTGLHEQYF
.,TRBD1,TRBJ2-7,TRBV4-2,TGTGCCAGCAGCCAAACAGGGGAAGAGCAGTACTTC,CASSQTGEEQYF
.,.,TRBJ2-7,TRBV13,TGTGCCAGCAGCTTAAACGCCTTAGCCTACGAGCAGTACTTC,CASSLNALAYEQYF
.,.,TRBJ1-5,TRBV6-1,TGTGCCAGCTCCGGACAGCTCAGCAATCAGCCCCAGCATTTT,CASSGQLSNQPQHF
.,TRBD1,TRBJ2-2,TRBV6-5,TGTGCCAGCAGGGGGACAGGGTTAACCGGGGAGCTGTTTTTT,CASRGTGLTGELFF
.,.,TRBJ2-7,TRBV29-1,TGCAGCGTTGCAGGGGTCTCCTACGAGCAGTACTTC,CSVAGVSYEQYF
.,.,TRBJ2-6,TRBV5-1,TGCGCCAGCAGCTTGTCCGGCCTCTCTGGGGCCAACGTCCTGACTTTC,CASSLSGLSGANVLTF
.,.,TRBJ1-5,TRBV19,TGTGCCAGTAGTATAGCAGCCAGGCCCGTCAATCAGCCCCAGCATTTT,CASSIAARPVNQPQHF
.,TRBD1,TRBJ2-1,TRBV10-3,TGTGCCATCAGTGAGACACAGGGGGCAAAGCAGTTCTTC,CAISETQGAKQFF
.,.,TRBJ1-1,TRBV7-9,TGTGCCAGCAGCTTAGTCTACGGCGAGGACACTGAAGCTTTCTTT,CASSLVYGEDTEAFF
.,TRBD2,TRBJ2-7,TRBV5-1,TGCGCCAGCAGCTGGGGGGAAACTAGCGGGACATTCTACGAGCAGTACTTC,CASSWGETSGTFYEQYF
.,TRBD2,TRBJ2-1,TRBV27,TGTGCCAGCAGTTACGGGGGACTAGCAATGAATGAGCAGTTCTTC,CASSYGGLAMNEQFF